This section outlines one T cell receptor (beta chain) sequence together with its context. Its antigen is not known. This CDR3 has 16 amino acids. The V and J ends lost 4 bases and 5 bases, in that order; junction bases with no gene match: 13. This sample stems from a study of T-cell memory formation after mild COVID-19. Barcoded TCR alpha and TCR beta cDNA libraries with UMIs came from 5'RACE using constant-segment primers. TCRdb reanalysed the 5' RACE reads using MiXCR and keeps one entry per CDR3 protein. The sample has more than 450,000 distinct CDR3 sequences; approximately 18% are singletons. Findings and limits, study-wide: Clones shrinking between day 15 and 85 showed a balanced CD4/CD8 split, and those that grew later tilted toward CD4+.

The chain is built from TRBV12-3 or TRBV12-4 and TRBJ2-7, with TRBD2 matching 8 bases. The sequence was collected from an adult woman who had mild COVID-19 (a few samples of this study predate the infection). Cell type and time point are not known. Sequencing was performed on PBMCs or a T cell subset sorted from them (not recorded which). In DNA form, the CDR3 reads TGTGCCAGCAGTTCGGGCCCGGGAGGGGTCTTCCACGAGCAGTACTTC. Its protein product is CASSSGPGGVFHEQYF.